The clone carrying this T cell receptor beta chain was seen only once. Original data processing: Using reference gene primer amplification, nucleated cell counts were estimated. Produced via immunoSEQ multiplex PCR; TCRdb's table is partial and in-frame only. V and J calls and clone size are copied from that table; D and trimming were computed from the DNA. The table includes about 210,000 clones, roughly 82% detected once. The sample is drawn from a study of blood T cell repertoires in COVID-19. Looking at the study overall: Sites in the United States, Italy and Spain provided acute and convalescent COVID-19 samples. T cells, B-cell-depleted T cells, or PBMCs supplied cDNA or gDNA.

Germline-derived CDR1 and CDR2 are MNHEY and SMNVEV (reference sequence). The CDR3 has 15 amino acids. The trim removed 5 bases at V and 0 bases at J, leaving 6 bases unmatched. This chain joins TRBV27 and TRBJ2-5; TRBD2 matches at 7 bases. The TCR sequence derives from a woman aged 40 to 50 with acute or convalescent COVID-19. The sequenced sample was peripheral blood. As DNA, the CDR3 is TGTGCCAGCAGTCTGGCGGGGGAGTACCAAGAGACCCAGTACTTC. Amino acids: CASSLAGEYQETQYF.